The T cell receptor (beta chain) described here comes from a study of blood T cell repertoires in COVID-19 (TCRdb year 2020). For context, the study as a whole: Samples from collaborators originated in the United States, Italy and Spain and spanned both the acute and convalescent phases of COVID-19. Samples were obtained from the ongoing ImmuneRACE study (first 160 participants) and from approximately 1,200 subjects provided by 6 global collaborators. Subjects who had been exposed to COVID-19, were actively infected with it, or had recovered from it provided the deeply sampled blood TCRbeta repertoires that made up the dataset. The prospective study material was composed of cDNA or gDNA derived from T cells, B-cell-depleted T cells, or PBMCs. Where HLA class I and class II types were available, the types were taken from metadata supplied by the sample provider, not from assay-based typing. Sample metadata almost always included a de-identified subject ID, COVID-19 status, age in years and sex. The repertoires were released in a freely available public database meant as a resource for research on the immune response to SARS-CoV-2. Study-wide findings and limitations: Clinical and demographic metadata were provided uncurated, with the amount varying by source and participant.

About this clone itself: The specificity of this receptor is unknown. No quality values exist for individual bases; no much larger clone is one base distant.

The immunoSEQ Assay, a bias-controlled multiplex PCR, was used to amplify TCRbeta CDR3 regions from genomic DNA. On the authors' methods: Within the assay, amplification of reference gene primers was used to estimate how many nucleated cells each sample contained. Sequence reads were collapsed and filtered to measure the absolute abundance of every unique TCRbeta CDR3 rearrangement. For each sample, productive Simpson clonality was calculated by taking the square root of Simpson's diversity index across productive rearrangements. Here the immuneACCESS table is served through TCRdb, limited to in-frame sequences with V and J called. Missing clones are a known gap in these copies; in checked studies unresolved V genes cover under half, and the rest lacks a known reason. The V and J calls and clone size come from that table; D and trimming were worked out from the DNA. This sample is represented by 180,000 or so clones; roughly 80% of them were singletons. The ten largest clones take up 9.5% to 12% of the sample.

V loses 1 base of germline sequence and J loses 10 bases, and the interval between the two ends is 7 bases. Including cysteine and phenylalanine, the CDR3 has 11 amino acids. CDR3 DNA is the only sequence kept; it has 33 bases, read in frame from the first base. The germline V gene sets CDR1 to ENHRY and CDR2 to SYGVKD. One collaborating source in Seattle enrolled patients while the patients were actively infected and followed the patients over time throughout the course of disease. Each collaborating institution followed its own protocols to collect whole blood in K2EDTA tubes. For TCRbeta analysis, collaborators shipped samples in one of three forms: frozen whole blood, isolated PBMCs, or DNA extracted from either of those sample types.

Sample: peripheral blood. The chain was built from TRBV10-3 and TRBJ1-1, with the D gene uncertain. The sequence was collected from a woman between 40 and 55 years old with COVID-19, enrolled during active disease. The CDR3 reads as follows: CAISEYSSAFF. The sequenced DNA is TGTGCCATCAGTGAGTATTCCTCAGCTTTCTTT.